This TCR beta chain is drawn from a study of blood T cell repertoires in COVID-19. For the study at large: Acute and convalescent COVID-19 specimens originated in the United States, Italy and Spain. T cells, B-cell-depleted T cells, or PBMCs provided the cDNA or gDNA that served as material.

Seattle cases were enrolled at active infection and followed longitudinally. In the original workflow: Amplification of reference gene primers provided the estimated nucleated cell counts. Sequencing used immunoSEQ multiplex PCR; TCRdb keeps in-frame clones, though not all of them. D and trimming come from the DNA, and the V and J calls and clone size come from that table. Of some 200,000 clones detected, around four fifths appear once; the ten largest clones hold approximately 5.2%. This CDR3 has 15 amino acids. V was trimmed by 0 bases and J by 7 bases, leaving 11 bases between them. CDR1 is SGHKS, CDR2 YYEKEE, per germline (reference sequence).

The receptor's source is a woman in her seventies with COVID-19, enrolled during active disease. This chain links TRBV5-5 with TRBJ1-6; perhaps TRBD1 as D (6 bases). The material sequenced was peripheral blood. CDR3 DNA sequence: TGTGCCAGCAGCTTGGGACAGGCGGTAAATTCACCCCTCCACTTT. Its protein is CASSLGQAVNSPLHF.